What follows is one TCR beta chain and its context. What antigen it recognizes has not been identified. Per-base qualities were not stored, and no clone one base away is much larger. Libraries were prepared through the immunoSEQ multiplex PCR assay. TCRdb re-hosts the immuneACCESS table, in-frame sequences only. Its copies lack some clones; in the studies checked, an unresolved V gene accounts for under half of them, and the cause for the rest is not known. This sample comprises fewer than 85,000 clones, 92% of them detected only once. The ten largest clones represent 1.5% to 2% of the sample. These data come from a study of T cell changes during pregnancy in multiple sclerosis (dated by TCRdb to between 2018 and 2020). As for the study more broadly: Changes in the T cell repertoire over the course of pregnancy were examined in this study in women with multiple sclerosis.

Including the terminal cysteine and phenylalanine, the CDR3 comprises 17 residues. Kept here is only the CDR3 DNA, which spans 51 bases and is read in frame from base 1. The germline V gene (reference sequence) gives CDR1 as LNHNV and CDR2 as YYDKDF. Trimming takes 2 bases from V and 6 bases from J, and the germline ends sit 23 bases apart. The receptor was derived from a female donor in good health, enrolled as a control in a pregnancy study. Here the sequenced sample was peripheral blood, taken in the first trimester of pregnancy. The chain is assembled from TRBV15 and TRBJ2-7; D gene: possibly TRBD2, on 6 matching bases. The CDR3 region: CATSRRDKEGILPEQYF. The DNA sequence is TGTGCCACCAGCAGAAGAGATAAGGAGGGGATTCTCCCCGAGCAGTACTTC.